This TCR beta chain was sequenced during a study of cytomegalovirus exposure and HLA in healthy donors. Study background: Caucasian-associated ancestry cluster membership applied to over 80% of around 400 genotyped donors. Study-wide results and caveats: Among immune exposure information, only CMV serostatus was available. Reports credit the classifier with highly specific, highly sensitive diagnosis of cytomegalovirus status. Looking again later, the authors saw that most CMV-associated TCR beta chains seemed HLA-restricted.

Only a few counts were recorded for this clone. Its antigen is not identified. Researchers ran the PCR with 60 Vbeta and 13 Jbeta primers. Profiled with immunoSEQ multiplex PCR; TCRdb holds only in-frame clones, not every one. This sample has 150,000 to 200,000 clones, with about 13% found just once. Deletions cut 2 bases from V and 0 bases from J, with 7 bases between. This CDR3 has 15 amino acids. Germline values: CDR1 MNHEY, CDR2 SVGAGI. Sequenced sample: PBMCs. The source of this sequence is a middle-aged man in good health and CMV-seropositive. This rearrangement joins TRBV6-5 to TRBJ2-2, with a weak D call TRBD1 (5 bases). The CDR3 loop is CASSYDRPNTGELFF. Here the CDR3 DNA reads TGTGCCAGCAGTTACGACAGACCGAACACCGGGGAGCTGTTTTTT.